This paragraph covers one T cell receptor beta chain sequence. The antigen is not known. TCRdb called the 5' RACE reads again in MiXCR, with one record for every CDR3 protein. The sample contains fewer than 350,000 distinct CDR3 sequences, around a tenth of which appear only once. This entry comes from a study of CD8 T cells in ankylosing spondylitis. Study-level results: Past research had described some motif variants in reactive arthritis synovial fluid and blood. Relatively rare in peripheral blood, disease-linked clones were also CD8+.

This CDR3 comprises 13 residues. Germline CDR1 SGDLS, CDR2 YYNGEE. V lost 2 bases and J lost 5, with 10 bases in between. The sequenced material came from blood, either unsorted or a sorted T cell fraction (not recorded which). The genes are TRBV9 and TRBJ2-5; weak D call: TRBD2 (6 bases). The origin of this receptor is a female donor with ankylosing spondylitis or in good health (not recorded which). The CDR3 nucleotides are TGTGCCAGCAGCGTTCGAGGAGGGGAGACCCAGTACTTC. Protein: CASSVRGGETQYF. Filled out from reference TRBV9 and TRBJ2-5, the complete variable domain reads DSGVTQTPKHLITATGQRVTLRCSPRSGDLSVYWYQQSLDQGLQFLIQYYNGEERAKGNILERFSAQQFPDLHSELNLSSLELGDSALYFCASSVRGGETQYFGPGTRLLVL.